This passage covers 10 T cell receptor beta chains from one sample sequenced in a study of blood T cell repertoires in COVID-19. Sequencing used immunoSEQ multiplex PCR; TCRdb keeps in-frame clones, though not all of them. The table shows about 250,000 clones, with about 85% occurring only once. Sequencing input: peripheral blood. Source of these receptors: a woman of 80 years or more with acute or convalescent COVID-19.

The chain carries TRBV18 and TRBJ2-3; 11 bases match TRBD2. V was clipped by 6 bases and J by 7 bases; unmatched bases: 18. The germline V gene has CDR1 KGHSH and CDR2 LQKENI. This CDR3 has 18 residues. The DNA of the CDR3 is TGTGCCAGCTCTCCCATCCCGACTAGCGGGACCATTGAGAATACGCAGTATTTT. Residues: CASSPIPTSGTIENTQYF.

The V gene is TRBV10-3, the J gene TRBJ2-3, with no clear D. V gave up 3 bases and J gave up 0 bases, with 10 bases separating them. Germline loops: CDR1 ENHRY, CDR2 SYGVKD. This CDR3 spans 15 amino acids. CDR3 coding DNA: TGTGCCATCAGTGACCAAGCGCCTAGCACAGATACGCAGTATTTT. It encodes CAISDQAPSTDTQYF.

V and J are TRBV11-1 and TRBJ2-5, with D uncertain. CDR1 is SGHAT and CDR2 is FQDESV in the germline V gene (reference sequence). The CDR3 length is 14 residues. The V end was cut by 1 base, the J end by 2 bases, with 8 bases between. The CDR3 reads CASSLGSGQETQYF. CDR3 nucleotide sequence: TGTGCCAGCAGCTTAGGCTCAGGACAAGAGACCCAGTACTTC.

The chain has TRBV28 and TRBJ1-5; D not resolved. Germline CDR1 and CDR2: MDHEN and SYDVKM. V lost 4 bases and J lost 1, with 5 bases in between. This CDR3 is built from 13 residues. This chain's CDR3 is CASSSGSNQPQHF. In nucleotides, the CDR3 is TGTGCCAGCAGTTCCGGGAGCAATCAGCCCCAGCATTTT.

This chain links TRBV12-5 with TRBJ1-1; TRBD1 matches at 12 bases. Germline V gene sequence: CDR1 LGHNT, CDR2 FRNRAP. The CDR3 extends over 14 amino acids. V gave up 3 bases and J gave up 10 bases; unmatched junction bases: 6. The DNA of the CDR3 is TGTGCTAGTGGTTTAGGGGACAGGGGGCCAGGAGCTTTCTTT. It is translated as CASGLGDRGPGAFF.

This chain joins TRBV5-1 and TRBJ2-2; 12 positions agree with TRBD2. The germline V gene has CDR1 SGHRS and CDR2 YFSETQ. The CDR3 spans 18 residues. The trim removed 3 bases at V and 1 base at J, leaving 7 bases unmatched. In DNA, the CDR3 is TGCGCCAGCAGCTCCCCGACTAGCGGGAGTAGGAACACCGGGGAGCTGTTTTTT. Translation: CASSSPTSGSRNTGELFF.

This clone was counted a few times. The chain is built from TRBV5-1 and TRBJ1-1; D not certain. Germline-derived CDR1 and CDR2 are SGHRS and YFSETQ. V shed 0 bases and J shed 1 base, with 7 bases lying between them. The CDR3 runs 14 residues. The DNA of the CDR3 is TGCGCCAGCAGCTTGGAGAGAGCGAACACTGAAGCTTTCTTT. Protein sequence: CASSLERANTEAFF.

This clone was counted a single time. The chain links TRBV23-1 to TRBJ1-5; possible D gene TRBD1, 5 bases. TRBV23-1 has ORF status, its function being uncertain. Trimming took off 6 bases at V and 4 bases at J, with 13 bases between the two ends. The CDR3 contains 14 residues. CDR3 protein: CASRVPGNNQPQHF. As DNA, the CDR3 is TGCGCCAGCAGGGTCCCAGGGAATAATCAGCCCCAGCATTTT.

The chain couples TRBV7-3 to TRBJ1-2, with TRBD1 matching 9 bases. V dropped 5 bases and J dropped 6; count of bases not matched to a gene: 4. The CDR3 runs 13 residues. Per germline, CDR1 SGHTA and CDR2 FQGTGA. DNA for the CDR3: TGTGCCAGCAGCAAATGGACAGGGGATGGCTACACCTTC. This gives the protein CASSKWTGDGYTF.

This clone was counted a single time. The rearrangement joins TRBV5-8 to TRBJ1-5; a weak D match, TRBD1 (6 bases). The CDR3 has 15 residues. V was shortened by 3 bases and J by 0 bases, with 10 bases between the two germline ends. Germline V gives CDR1 SGHTS, CDR2 YDEGEE. The CDR3 bases are TGTGCCAGCAGCTCCACAGGGAATAGCAATCAGCCCCAGCATTTT. Translation: CASSSTGNSNQPQHF.